This is a list of T cell receptor beta chains from one sample in a study of cytomegalovirus exposure and HLA in healthy donors. TCRdb's table, derived via immunoSEQ multiplex PCR, lists solely in-frame clones and lacks some. The data contain roughly 230,000 clones, more than 75% of them singletons. Specimen: PBMCs. Every receptor here comes from a girl aged 2 to 10 in good health and CMV-seronegative. CDR3s include the opening cysteine and the closing phenylalanine or tryptophan. Each record gives: J gene, D gene, clone size, V gene, CDR3 DNA, CDR3 protein. The D gene is left open where the match is weak. Clone size is not always given. Where it is, it says once, few, many or a class for expanded clones.

TRBJ1-2 - - TRBV2 TGTGCCAGCAGCTACAGGGCTAACTATGGCTACACCTTC CASSYRANYGYTF
TRBJ2-5 - - TRBV13 TGTGCCAGCAGCCTTGGGACAACCCGAGGGGGGACCCAGTACTTC CASSLGTTRGGTQYF
TRBJ2-7 TRBD2 - TRBV9 TGTGCCAGCAGCGTAGGGGGACTAGCGGGAGTTTCCTACGAGCAGTACTTC CASSVGGLAGVSYEQYF
TRBJ1-4 TRBD1 - TRBV5-1 TGCGCCAGCAGCCCGGGACAGGGGAATGAAAAACTGTTTTTT CASSPGQGNEKLFF
TRBJ2-7 TRBD1 - TRBV9 TGTGCCAGCAGCGCAAGACAGGGGACCTACGAGCAGTACTTC CASSARQGTYEQYF
TRBJ1-4 TRBD1 - TRBV7-8 TGTGCCAGCAGCTTAGTAGGGGGCGTTGAGGAAAAACTGTTTTTT CASSLVGGVEEKLFF
TRBJ2-2 TRBD1 - TRBV7-7 TGTGCCAGCAGTGATCGGACAGGGGACACCGGGGAGCTGTTTTTT CASSDRTGDTGELFF
TRBJ1-2 TRBD1 - TRBV7-9 TGTGCCAGCGACTTGTCTGGAGACAGGGTCTATGGCTACACCTTC CASDLSGDRVYGYTF
TRBJ2-5 - - TRBV5-4 TGTGCCAGCAGCTTGGACCCAGGGGTAGAGACCCAGTACTTC CASSLDPGVETQYF
TRBJ2-1 - - TRBV9 TGTGCCAGCAGCGTAGCCCCCATTCTCCAGTACAATGAGCAGTTCTTC CASSVAPILQYNEQFF
TRBJ2-7 - - TRBV10-3 TGTGCCATCAGTGGGGTACGCCGGGACTCCGTCTTTTACGAGCAGTACTTC CAISGVRRDSVFYEQYF
TRBJ2-2 - - TRBV10-1 TGCGCCAGCAGTGAAGACTCGACCGGGGAGCTGTTTTTT CASSEDSTGELFF
TRBJ2-1 TRBD2 - TRBV7-6 TGTGCCAGCAGCCGATCCGGGACTACAAACATGAATGAGCAGTTCTTC CASSRSGTTNMNEQFF
TRBJ1-2 - - TRBV10-3 TGTGCCATCAGTGAGTCGGCAGGGAATGGCTACACCTTC CAISESAGNGYTF
TRBJ2-1 TRBD2 - TRBV2 TGTGCCAGCAGTGATGGGAGCGGGAGAGCCGGTGAGCAGTTCTTC CASSDGSGRAGEQFF
TRBJ2-7 - few TRBV21-1 TGTGCCAGCAGCAGAGAGGACAGAAATATCCTCTACGAGCAGTACTTC CASSREDRNILYEQYF
TRBJ1-4 - - TRBV10-2 TGCGCCAGCAGTGGTGCCCCCAGGGAAAAACTGTTTTTT CASSGAPREKLFF
TRBJ1-1 TRBD1 - TRBV27 TGTGCCAGCAGTTTAAACAGGGGGTACACTGAAGCTTTCTTT CASSLNRGYTEAFF
TRBJ1-3 - - TRBV7-2 TGTGCCAGCAGCTCCTCAGTGTGGTCTGGAAACACCATATATTTT CASSSSVWSGNTIYF
TRBJ2-7 TRBD1 - TRBV15 TGTGCCACCAGCCCCGGGACAGGGGGCGGGAGGTACGAGCAGTACTTC CATSPGTGGGRYEQYF
TRBJ2-5 TRBD2 - TRBV5-1 TGCGCCAGCAGCTTGCTCGCGGGGGATCAAGAGACCCAGTACTTC CASSLLAGDQETQYF
TRBJ1-3 TRBD1 - TRBV7-6 TGTGCCAGCAGCTTAGGATCAGGGGGCACTGGAAACACCATATATTTT CASSLGSGGTGNTIYF
TRBJ1-1 TRBD1 - TRBV29-1 TGCAGCGTTGTTTACAGGGGGACGAAAACTGAAGCTTTCTTT CSVVYRGTKTEAFF
TRBJ1-5 - - TRBV27 TGTGCCAGCAGTTTATCTATAACAGCCAATCAGCCCCAGCATTTT CASSLSITANQPQHF
TRBJ2-7 - - TRBV6-1 TGTGCCAGCAATGGTGGCGGGGGCGGGGCCTACGAGCAGTACTTC CASNGGGGGAYEQYF
TRBJ2-1 TRBD2 - TRBV5-6 TGTGCCAGCAGCTTTAACGGGGGGGCCGCAGCTCGTCAGTTCTTC CASSFNGGAAARQFF
TRBJ2-3 TRBD1 - TRBV9 TGTGCCAGCAGCGTAGCTGACAGGGTGGCAGATACGCAGTATTTT CASSVADRVADTQYF
TRBJ2-1 - few TRBV4-1 TGCGCCAGCAGCCAAGTGCAAGCGACTTACAATGAGCAGTTCTTC CASSQVQATYNEQFF
TRBJ1-5 TRBD1 - TRBV5-1 TGCGCCAGCAGCTTAGGGACAGGGGATGGCCAGCCCCAGCATTTT CASSLGTGDGQPQHF
TRBJ1-1 TRBD1 - TRBV27 TGTGCCAGCAGTTTATCGAGGAGGGGGCGGGTTTTCACTGAAGCTTTCTTT CASSLSRRGRVFTEAFF
TRBJ2-1 - - TRBV30 TGTGCCTGGACCCCCAACTTCCACAATGAGCAGTTCTTC CAWTPNFHNEQFF
TRBJ1-5 - - TRBV5-1 TGCGCCAGCAGTGAGACTGGGGCTAGCAATCAGCCCCAGCATTTT CASSETGASNQPQHF
TRBJ1-1 - - TRBV2 TGTGCCAGCAGTCGACTCCTTGGAGCTTTCTTT CASSRLLGAFF
TRBJ2-1 - - TRBV27 TGTGCCAGCAGTTTCGCTAGGGGCTACAATGAGCAGTTCTTC CASSFARGYNEQFF
TRBJ2-3 - once TRBV30 TGTGCCTGGGGGGGGTCCACAGATACGCAGTATTTT CAWGGSTDTQYF
TRBJ1-1 - - TRBV7-9 TGTGCCAGCAGCTTTAACAGCCGGAACACTGAAGCTTTCTTT CASSFNSRNTEAFF
TRBJ2-1 TRBD2 few TRBV19 TGTGCCAGTAGACTAGCGGGGCTCGATGAGCAGTTCTTC CASRLAGLDEQFF
TRBJ2-4 - - TRBV7-9 TGTGCCAGCAGGTCCGACATTCAGTACTTC CASRSDIQYF
TRBJ1-1 TRBD1 - TRBV4-1 TGCGCCAGCAGCCCCCGGACAGGGGGGGGGTACACTGAAGCTTTCTTT CASSPRTGGGYTEAFF
TRBJ2-1 TRBD2 - TRBV25-1 TGTGCCAGCAGACTAGCGGGAGGTCAGAATGAGCAGTTCTTC CASRLAGGQNEQFF
TRBJ1-5 TRBD1 - TRBV19 TGTGCCAGTAGTATCGCAGGGGGTTCTAATCAGCCCCAGCATTTT CASSIAGGSNQPQHF
TRBJ1-4 - - TRBV5-6 TGTGCCAGCAGCTTGGCCCGGGGATACCATGAAAAACTGTTTTTT CASSLARGYHEKLFF
TRBJ1-1 - - TRBV18 TGTGCCAGCTCACCACCCTCGGGGACTGAAGCTTTCTTT CASSPPSGTEAFF
TRBJ2-3 - - TRBV11-2 TGTGCCAGCAGCCCTAATATGGCAGCGCGTGGAGATACGCAGTATTTT CASSPNMAARGDTQYF
TRBJ1-3 TRBD1 - TRBV2 TGTGCCAGCAGCCCGACAGGGAGGTCCTCTGGAAACACCATATATTTT CASSPTGRSSGNTIYF
TRBJ2-1 TRBD2 - TRBV5-6 TGTGCCAGCAGCCCTGGACTAGCGAGCTCCTACAATGAGCAGTTCTTC CASSPGLASSYNEQFF
TRBJ2-1 TRBD2 once TRBV5-1 TGCGCCAGCAGCTCAAGCGCGGAGAGCGGGATGGATGGGCAGTTCTTC CASSSSAESGMDGQFF
TRBJ1-5 - - TRBV6-1 TGTGCCAGCAGTGAAGGTCGGTACAGGGTGGGAAATCAGCCCCAGCATTTT CASSEGRYRVGNQPQHF
TRBJ2-2 - once TRBV7-2 TGTGCCAGCAGGTCAAACACCGGGGAGCTGTTTTTT CASRSNTGELFF